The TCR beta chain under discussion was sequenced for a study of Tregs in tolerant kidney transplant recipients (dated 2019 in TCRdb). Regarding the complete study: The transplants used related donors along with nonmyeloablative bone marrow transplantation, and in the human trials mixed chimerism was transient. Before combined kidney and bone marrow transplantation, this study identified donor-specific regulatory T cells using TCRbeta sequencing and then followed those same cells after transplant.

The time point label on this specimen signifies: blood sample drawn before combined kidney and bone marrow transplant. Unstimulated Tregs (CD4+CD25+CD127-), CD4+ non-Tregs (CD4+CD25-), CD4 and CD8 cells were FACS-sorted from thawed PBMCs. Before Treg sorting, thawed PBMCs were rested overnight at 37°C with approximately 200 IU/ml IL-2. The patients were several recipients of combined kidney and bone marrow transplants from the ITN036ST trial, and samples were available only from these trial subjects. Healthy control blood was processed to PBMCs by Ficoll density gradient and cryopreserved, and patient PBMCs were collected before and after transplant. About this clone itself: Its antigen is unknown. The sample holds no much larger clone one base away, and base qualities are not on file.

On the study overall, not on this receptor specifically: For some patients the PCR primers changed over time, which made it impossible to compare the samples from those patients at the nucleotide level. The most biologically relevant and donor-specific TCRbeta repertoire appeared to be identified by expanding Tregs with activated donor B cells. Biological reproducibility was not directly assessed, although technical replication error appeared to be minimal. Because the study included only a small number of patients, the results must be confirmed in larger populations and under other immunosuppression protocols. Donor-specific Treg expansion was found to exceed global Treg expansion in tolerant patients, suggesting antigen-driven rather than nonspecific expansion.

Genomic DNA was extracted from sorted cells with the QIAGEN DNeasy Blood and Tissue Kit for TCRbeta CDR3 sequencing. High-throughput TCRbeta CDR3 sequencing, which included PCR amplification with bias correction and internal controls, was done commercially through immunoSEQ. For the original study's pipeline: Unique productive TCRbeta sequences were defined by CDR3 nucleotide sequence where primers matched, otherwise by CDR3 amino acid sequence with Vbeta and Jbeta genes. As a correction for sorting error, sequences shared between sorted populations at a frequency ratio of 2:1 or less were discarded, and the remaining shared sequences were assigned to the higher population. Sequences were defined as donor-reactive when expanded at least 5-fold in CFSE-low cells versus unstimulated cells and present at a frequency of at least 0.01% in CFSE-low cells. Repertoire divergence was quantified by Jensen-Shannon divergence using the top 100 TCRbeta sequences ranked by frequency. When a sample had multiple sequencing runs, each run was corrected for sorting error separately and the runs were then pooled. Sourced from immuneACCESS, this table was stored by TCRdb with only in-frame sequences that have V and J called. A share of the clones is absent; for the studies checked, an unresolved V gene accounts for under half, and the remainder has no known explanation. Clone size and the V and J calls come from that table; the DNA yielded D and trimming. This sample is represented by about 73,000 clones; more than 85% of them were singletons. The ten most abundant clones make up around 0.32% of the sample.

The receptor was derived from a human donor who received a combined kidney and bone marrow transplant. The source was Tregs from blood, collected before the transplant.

The CDR3 corresponds to CASSLRTSGSAEQYF. The sequenced DNA: TGTGCCAGCAGCTTACGGACTAGCGGGAGTGCCGAGCAGTACTTC. The V and J genes are TRBV11-2 and TRBJ2-7, and TRBD2 aligns with 13 junction nucleotides. The CDR3 measures 15 amino acids from cysteine to phenylalanine. Only CDR3 DNA is held: 45 bases, read in frame from base 1. CDR1 SGHAT and CDR2 FQNNGV are derived from the germline V gene. V is pruned by 2 bases and J by 6 bases, leaving 4 bases of the junction without a gene match.